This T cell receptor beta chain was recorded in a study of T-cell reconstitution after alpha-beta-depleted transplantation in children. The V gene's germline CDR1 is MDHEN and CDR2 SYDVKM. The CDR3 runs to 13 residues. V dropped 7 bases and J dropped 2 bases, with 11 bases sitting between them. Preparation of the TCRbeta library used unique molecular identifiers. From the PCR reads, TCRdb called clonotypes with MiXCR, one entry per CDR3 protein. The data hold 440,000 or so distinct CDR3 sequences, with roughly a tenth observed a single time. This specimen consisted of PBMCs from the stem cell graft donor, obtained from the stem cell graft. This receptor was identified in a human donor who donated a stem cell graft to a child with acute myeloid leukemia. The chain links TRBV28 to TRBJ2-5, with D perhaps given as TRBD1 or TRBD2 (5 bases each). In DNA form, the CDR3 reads TGTGCCAGCACCAACGGGGCTCAAGAGACCCAGTACTTC. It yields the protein CASTNGAQETQYF.